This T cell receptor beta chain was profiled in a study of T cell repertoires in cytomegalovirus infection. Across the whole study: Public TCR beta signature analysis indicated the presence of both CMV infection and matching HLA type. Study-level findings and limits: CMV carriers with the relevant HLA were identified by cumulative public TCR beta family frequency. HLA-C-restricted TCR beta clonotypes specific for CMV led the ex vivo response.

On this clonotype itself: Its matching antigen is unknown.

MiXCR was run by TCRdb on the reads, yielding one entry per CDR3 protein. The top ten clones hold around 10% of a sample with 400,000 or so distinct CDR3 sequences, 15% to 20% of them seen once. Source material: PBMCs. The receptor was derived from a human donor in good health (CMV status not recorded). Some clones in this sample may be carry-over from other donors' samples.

The CDR3 protein is CAISRGFMNTEAFF. The DNA for the CDR3 is TGTGCCATCAGTAGGGGGTTTATGAACACTGAAGCTTTCTTT. The J gene is TRBJ1-1, the V gene TRBV10-3, with D possibly being TRBD1 (6 bases). The V gene lost 5 bases and the J gene lost 0 bases, with 10 bases spanning the gap. This CDR3 spans 14 amino acids. The V gene's germline CDR1 is ENHRY and CDR2 SYGVKD.